This T cell receptor beta chain is from a study of CXCR3-negative and CXCR3-positive naive CD8 T cells (dated by TCRdb to about 2019). Describing the broader study: In total, some 130 million TRB reads were obtained, corresponding to roughly 1.5 +/- 0.3 million reads per library. For the TRBV-TRBJ cluster analysis, the naive subsets came from 5 donors, while the memory cells came from 3 donors. Data from ten to twelve donors, pooled across two independent experiments, went into the diversity and physicochemical repertoire analyses. Summary of the overall study and its limitations: Because surface CD5, which has been linked to self-reactivity in mice, was comparable between naive subsets, TCR interaction strength was also inferred from TRB CDR3 physicochemical properties. Comparably high repertoire diversity was found in both naive subsets, whereas much lower repertoire diversity was found in memory CD8+ T cells. Similar TRBV-TRBJ usage was shown by naive CXCR3-negative and CXCR3-positive cells from the same donor, whereas distinct patterns were shown by memory cells. Because CXCR3 expression was partially decreased after cryopreservation, freshly isolated PBMCs were used for most assays. Compared with CXCR3-negative naive cells, CXCR3-positive naive cells had TRB CDR3s with higher hydrophobicity (lower Kidera factor 4), lower energy, and higher strength and volume indices.

CDR1 and CDR2 are drawn from the germline V gene (reference sequence): MNHEY, SMNVEV. The CDR3 has 13 amino acids, counting the end cysteine and phenylalanine. No DNA is given. Each CD8+ T cell subset was flow-sorted in triplicate, and 300,000 cells per subset were placed directly into RLT lysis buffer. To exclude memory contaminants, naive CD8+ T cells were stringently defined as CD45RO-CCR7+CD27+CD95-. Peripheral blood mononuclear cells were isolated from buffy coats by standard density gradient centrifugation. A FACSAria III was used to flow-sort naive CXCR3-negative and CXCR3-positive CD8+ T cells. Total RNA was extracted from sorted cells with an RNeasy Mini Kit. As for this clonotype: Which antigen it targets is not known.

Instrument used: NextSeq 550. The Human TCR Profiling Kit (MiLaboratory) was used to prepare UMI-labeled 5' RACE TRB cDNA libraries. cDNA synthesis used the entire amount of extracted RNA, and PCR amplification then used the entire amount of cDNA produced. Libraries were prepared in parallel with an identical number of PCR cycles. The source study handled its data this way. MIGEC and MiXCR extracted about 48,000 +/- 9,800 unique UMI-labeled TRB cDNA molecules per library, requiring at least two reads per UMI. On average, each library contained roughly 40,000 +/- 10,000 functional in-frame TRB CDR3 nucleotide clonotypes without stop codons. After downsampling to 5000 UMI-labeled TRB molecules per sample, diversity metrics, including normalized Shannon-Wiener and Chao1, were computed in VDJtools. For the central five CDR3 residues, VDJtools calculated physicochemical properties weighted by clonotype size, namely interaction energy, strength, volume and Kidera factor 4. Through TCRdb reprocessing, the reads give one entry per CDR3 protein sequence; DNA is omitted. These V and J calls rely on TCRdb rather than the paper's analysis. This sample's table carries roughly 100,000 distinct CDR3 sequences. The ten biggest clones cover approximately 0.38% of the sample.

The chain was built from TRBV27 and TRBJ1-3. Input material: naive CXCR3+ CD8+ T cells from blood. The sample's cell subset or site label, in plain terms: CD45RO-CCR7+CD27+CD95- naive CD8+ T cells expressing CXCR3 (TNR3+). The sequence derives from a human donor in good health. Some clones in this sample may be carry-over from other donors' samples. The CDR3 in this case is CASSLSNGNTIYF.